This T cell receptor (beta chain) was sequenced in a study of cytomegalovirus exposure and HLA in healthy donors. Researchers ran the PCR with 60 Vbeta and 13 Jbeta primers. Sequencing was performed with immunoSEQ multiplex PCR; in TCRdb, only in-frame clones are kept and a portion is missing. This table holds roughly 140,000 clones, 75% to 90% found once. The sample comprised PBMCs. The receptor's source is a female donor in good health and CMV-seronegative.

The CDR3 is CASSIQVSGANVLTF. In DNA form, the CDR3 reads TGCGCCAGCAGCATACAGGTCTCTGGGGCCAACGTCCTGACTTTC. This chain connects TRBV10-2 to TRBJ2-6; D perhaps matches TRBD1 (5 bases). CDR1 WSHSY and CDR2 SAAADI come from the germline V gene. Deletions cut 6 bases from V and 0 bases from J, with 9 bases between. There are 15 residues in the CDR3.